The entry that follows covers one T cell receptor (beta chain) sequence. Its matching antigen is unknown. The data are from a study of cytomegalovirus exposure and HLA in healthy donors. The PCR had 60 Vbeta and 13 Jbeta primers. Clones were sequenced by immunoSEQ multiplex PCR, and TCRdb holds only the in-frame ones, with some missing. The data show some 140,000 clones, 85% seen once. Whole-study results and caveats: For presence/absence analyses, sequencing depth was assumed to be roughly uniform across donors. A later analysis associated 15,000 to 20,000 TCR beta sequences with HLA alleles at a 0.05 false discovery rate. The study recorded 164 TCR beta chains that were cytomegalovirus-associated.

The sequenced sample consisted of PBMCs. The source of this sequence is a woman aged 25 to 45 in good health and CMV-seropositive.

CDR3 nucleotides: TGTGCCAGCAGGGGACTAACCAGCACAGATACGCAGTATTTT. Translated, it gives CASRGLTSTDTQYF. This sequence joins TRBV25-1 and TRBJ2-3; 7 bases align to TRBD2. V was pared by 6 bases and J by 0 bases, with 3 bases of the junction left unmatched. There are 14 residues in the CDR3. The germline V gene encodes CDR1 MGHDK and CDR2 SYGVNS.